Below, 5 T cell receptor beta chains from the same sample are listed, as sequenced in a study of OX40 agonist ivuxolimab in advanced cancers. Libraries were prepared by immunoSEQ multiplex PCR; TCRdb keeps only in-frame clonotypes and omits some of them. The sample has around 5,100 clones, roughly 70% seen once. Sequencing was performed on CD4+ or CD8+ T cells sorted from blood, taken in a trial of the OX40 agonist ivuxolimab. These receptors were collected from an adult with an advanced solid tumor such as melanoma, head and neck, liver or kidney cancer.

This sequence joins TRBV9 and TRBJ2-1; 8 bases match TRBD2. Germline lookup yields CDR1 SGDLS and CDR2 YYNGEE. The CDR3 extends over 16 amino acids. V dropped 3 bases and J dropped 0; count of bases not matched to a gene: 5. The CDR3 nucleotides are TGTGCCAGCAGCGGTCAGCGGGGGAGCTCCTACAATGAGCAGTTCTTC. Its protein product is CASSGQRGSSYNEQFF.

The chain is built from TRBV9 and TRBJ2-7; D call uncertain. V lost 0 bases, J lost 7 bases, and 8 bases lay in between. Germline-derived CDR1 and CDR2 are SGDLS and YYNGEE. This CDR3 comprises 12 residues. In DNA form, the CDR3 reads TGTGCCAGCAGCGTAGCTACGGGTGAGCAGTACTTC. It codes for CASSVATGEQYF.

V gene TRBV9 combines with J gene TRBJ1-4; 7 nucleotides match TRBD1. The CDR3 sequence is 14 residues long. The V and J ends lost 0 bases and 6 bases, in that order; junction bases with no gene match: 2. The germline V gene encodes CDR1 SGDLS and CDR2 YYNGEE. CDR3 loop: CASSVEDRDEKLFF. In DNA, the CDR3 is TGTGCCAGCAGCGTAGAAGACAGGGATGAAAAACTGTTTTTT. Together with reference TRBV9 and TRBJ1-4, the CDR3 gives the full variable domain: DSGVTQTPKHLITATGQRVTLRCSPRSGDLSVYWYQQSLDQGLQFLIQYYNGEERAKGNILERFSAQQFPDLHSELNLSSLELGDSALYFCASSVEDRDEKLFFGSGTQLSVL.

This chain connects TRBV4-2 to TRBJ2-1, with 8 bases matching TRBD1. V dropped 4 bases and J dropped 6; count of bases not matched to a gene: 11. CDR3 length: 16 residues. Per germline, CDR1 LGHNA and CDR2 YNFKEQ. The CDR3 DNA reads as TGTGCCAGCAGCCTGAGCAAGGTCAGGGGGCTCAATGAGCAGTTCTTC. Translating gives CASSLSKVRGLNEQFF.

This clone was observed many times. CDR3 protein: CASRNTGSGNTIYF. CDR3 sequence (DNA): TGTGCCAGCAGAAACACAGGGTCTGGAAACACCATATATTTT. V and J are TRBV6-5 and TRBJ1-3; a weak D match, TRBD1 (6 bases). The CDR3 sequence is 14 residues long. The germline V gene encodes CDR1 MNHEY and CDR2 SVGAGI. Trimming shortened V by 6 bases and J by 1 base, and 10 bases separated the two germline ends.